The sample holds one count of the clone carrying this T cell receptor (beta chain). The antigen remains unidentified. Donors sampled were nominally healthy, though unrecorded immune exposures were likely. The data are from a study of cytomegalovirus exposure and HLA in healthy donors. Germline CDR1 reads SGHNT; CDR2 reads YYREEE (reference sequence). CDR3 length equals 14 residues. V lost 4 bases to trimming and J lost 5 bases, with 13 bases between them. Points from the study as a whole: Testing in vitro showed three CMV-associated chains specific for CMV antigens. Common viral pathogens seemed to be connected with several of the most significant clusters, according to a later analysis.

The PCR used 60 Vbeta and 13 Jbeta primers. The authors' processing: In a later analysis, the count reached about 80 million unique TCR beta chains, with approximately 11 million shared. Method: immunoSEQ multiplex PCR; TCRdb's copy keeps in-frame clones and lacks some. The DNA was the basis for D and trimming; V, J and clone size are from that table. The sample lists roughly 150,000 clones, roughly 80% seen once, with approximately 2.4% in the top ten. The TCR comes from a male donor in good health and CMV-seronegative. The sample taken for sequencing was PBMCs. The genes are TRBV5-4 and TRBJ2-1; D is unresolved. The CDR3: CASSPFSSHNEQFF. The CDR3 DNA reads TGTGCCAGCAGCCCTTTTAGTTCCCACAATGAGCAGTTCTTC.